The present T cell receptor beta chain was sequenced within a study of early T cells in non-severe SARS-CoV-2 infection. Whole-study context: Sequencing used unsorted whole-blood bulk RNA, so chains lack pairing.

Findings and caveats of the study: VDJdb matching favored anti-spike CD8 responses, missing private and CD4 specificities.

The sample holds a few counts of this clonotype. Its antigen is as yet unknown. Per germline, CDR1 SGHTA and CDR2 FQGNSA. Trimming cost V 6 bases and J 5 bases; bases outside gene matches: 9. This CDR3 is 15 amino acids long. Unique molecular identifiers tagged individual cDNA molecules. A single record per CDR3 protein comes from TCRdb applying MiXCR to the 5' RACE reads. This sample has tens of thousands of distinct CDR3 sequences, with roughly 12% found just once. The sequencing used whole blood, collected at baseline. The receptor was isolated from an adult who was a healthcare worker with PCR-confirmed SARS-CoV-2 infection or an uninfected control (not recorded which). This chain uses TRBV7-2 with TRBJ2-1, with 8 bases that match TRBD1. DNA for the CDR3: TGTGCCAGCAGACGAACAGGGGGGATAGACAATGAGCAGTTCTTC. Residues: CASRRTGGIDNEQFF.